Below, one T cell receptor (beta chain) is given with its context. The antigen remains undetermined. The data derive from a study of T cell responses to AZD1222 COVID-19 vaccine. Study-wide context: Some second doses came at about 4 weeks and others at about 12 weeks; these were pooled. Overall study results and limits: The donors showed a predominance of white British ancestry and of females, with possible underestimation of clonal diversity. Of spike-specific TCRs, nearly half reportedly target regions left unmutated in variants.

Sequencing was performed with immunoSEQ multiplex PCR; in TCRdb, only in-frame clones are kept and a portion is missing. The profile shows more than 110,000 clones, about 88% of them singletons. This CDR3 has 18 amino acids. Germline CDR1 reads SGHRS; CDR2 reads YFSETQ. Trimming pared 1 base from V and 1 base from J, leaving 20 bases between. Source: peripheral blood, taken on day 0 of AZD1222 vaccination. The rearrangement links TRBV5-1 to TRBJ1-1; D remains ambiguous. This TCR was recovered from an adult in good health. The CDR3 DNA is TGCGCCAGCAGCTTGAAACCCCAACCCGAAGCTCCGAACACTGAAGCTTTCTTT. Amino acid sequence: CASSLKPQPEAPNTEAFF.